This T cell receptor beta chain stems from a study of blood T cell repertoires in COVID-19. Study context: The United States, Italy and Spain were the sources of the acute and convalescent COVID-19 samples. Sources were T cells, B-cell-depleted T cells, or PBMCs; the material itself was cDNA or gDNA.

This clone was detected a few times. Original analysis: Nucleated cell counts were estimated from reference gene primer amplification. TCRdb's table, derived via immunoSEQ multiplex PCR, lists solely in-frame clones and lacks some. Clonal size and the V and J genes are those of that table, whereas D and trimming came from the DNA. The sample lists 200,000 to 250,000 clones; approximately 81% were seen once. Germline CDR1 SGHTS, CDR2 YDEGEE. This CDR3 contains 14 residues. The V and J ends lost 4 bases and 6 bases, in that order; junction bases with no gene match: 3. Sequencing input: peripheral blood. The rearrangement uses TRBV5-8 and TRBJ1-4; TRBD1 agrees at 10 bases. This clonotype was sampled from a man in his forties with acute or convalescent COVID-19. The CDR3 protein is CASSQGQGYEKLFF. Written as DNA, the CDR3 is TGTGCCAGCAGCCAGGGACAGGGGTATGAAAAACTGTTTTTT.